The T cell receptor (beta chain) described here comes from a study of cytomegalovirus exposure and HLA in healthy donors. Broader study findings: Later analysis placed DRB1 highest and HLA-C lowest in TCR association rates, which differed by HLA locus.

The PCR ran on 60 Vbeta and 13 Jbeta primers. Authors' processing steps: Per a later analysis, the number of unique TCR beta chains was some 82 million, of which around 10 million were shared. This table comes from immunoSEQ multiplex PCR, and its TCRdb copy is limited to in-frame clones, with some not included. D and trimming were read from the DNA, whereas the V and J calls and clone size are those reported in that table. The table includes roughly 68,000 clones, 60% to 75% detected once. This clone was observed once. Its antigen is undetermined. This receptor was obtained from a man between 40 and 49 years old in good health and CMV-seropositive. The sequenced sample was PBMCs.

The CDR3 DNA reads as TGTGCCAGCAGCATAACAAGTAACACTGAAGCTTTCTTT. Amino acids: CASSITSNTEAFF. The gene calls are TRBV7-2 and TRBJ1-1; no firm D call. The CDR3 has 13 residues. Germline V gene sequence: CDR1 SGHTA, CDR2 FQGNSA. V was trimmed by 5 bases and J by 2 bases, leaving 9 bases between them.